What follows is one T cell receptor (beta chain) and its context. Its specificity is not known. The data originate from a study of post-analysis software for immune sequencing data. Libraries were made from TCR beta cDNA, and they carried unique molecular identifiers. Approximately 0.5 million cDNA molecules were recovered from an input of about 0.9 to 11 million T cells. Via MiXCR, TCRdb re-called the PCR reads, giving one row per CDR3 protein. The table records approximately 730,000 distinct CDR3 sequences, 30% of them present only once. Germline V gene lookup returns CDR1 SEHNR and CDR2 FQNEAQ (reference sequence). There are 16 residues in the CDR3. The V and J ends lost 5 bases and 4 bases, in that order; junction bases with no gene match: 11. Study observations and caveats: F-measure co-clustering was strong for batch-matched samples. TRBV5-6, TRBV5-1 and TRBV20-1 were among four or five TRBV segments more frequent in patients than controls. Patients with multiple sclerosis recorded significantly lower normalized Chao1 diversity than controls, the study found.

The source material was blood. V and J are TRBV7-9 and TRBJ2-7; 10 positions match TRBD2. The receptor was derived from a girl aged 5-17 years with multiple sclerosis. The CDR3 loop reads CASSREPGLAYYEQYF. The CDR3 DNA is TGTGCCAGCAGCCGCGAACCGGGACTAGCGTATTACGAGCAGTACTTC. Combining the CDR3 with reference TRBV7-9 and TRBJ2-7 gives the whole variable domain DTGVSQNPRHKITKRGQNVTFRCDPISEHNRLYWYRQTLGQGPEFLTYFQNEAQLEKSRLLSDRFSAERPKGSFSTLEIQRTEQGDSAMYLCASSREPGLAYYEQYFGPGTRLTVT.